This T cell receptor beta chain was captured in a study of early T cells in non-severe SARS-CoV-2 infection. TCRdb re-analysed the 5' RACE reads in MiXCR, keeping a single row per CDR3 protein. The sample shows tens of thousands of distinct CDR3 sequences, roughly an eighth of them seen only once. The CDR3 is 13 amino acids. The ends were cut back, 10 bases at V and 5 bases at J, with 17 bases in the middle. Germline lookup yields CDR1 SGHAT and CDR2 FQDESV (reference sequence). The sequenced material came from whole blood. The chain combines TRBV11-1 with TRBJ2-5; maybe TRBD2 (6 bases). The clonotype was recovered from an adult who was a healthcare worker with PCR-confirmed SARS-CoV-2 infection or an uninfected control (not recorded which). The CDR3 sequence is CATLRTNGETQYF. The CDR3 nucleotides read TGTGCCACGCTAAGGACTAACGGGGAGACCCAGTACTTC.